This TCR beta chain was documented in a study of OX40 agonist ivuxolimab in advanced cancers. Study context: Hepatocellular carcinoma, melanoma, renal cell or head and neck cancer affected the dose-escalation patients.

General observations from the study: It was also the case that some nonresponders had low normalized T-cell clonal expansion.

Sampled blood was obtained at baseline, cycle 4 day 1, and cycle 7 day 1. Germline V gene sequence: CDR1 MNHEY, CDR2 SVGAGI. The CDR3 has 10 residues. Trimming took off 1 base at V and 15 bases at J, with 7 bases between the two ends. In the case of this clone: No antigen is known for it.

Profiled with immunoSEQ multiplex PCR; TCRdb holds only in-frame clones, not every one. The data hold around 95,000 clones, with under 95% observed a single time. The J gene is TRBJ2-4, the V gene TRBV6-5, with unresolved D. Sequences were derived from CD4+ or CD8+ T cells sorted from blood, sampled in a trial of the OX40 agonist ivuxolimab. The TCR was taken from an adult with an advanced solid tumor such as melanoma, head and neck, liver or kidney cancer. The CDR3 sequence is CASSYWQWYF. The CDR3, as DNA: TGTGCCAGCAGTTACTGGCAATGGTACTTC.